A single sample gave rise to the 18 T cell receptor beta chains below, sequenced in a study of identical twins. MiXCR, run by TCRdb on the 5' RACE reads, gives a single entry per CDR3 protein. In the table there are some 330,000 distinct CDR3 sequences, approximately 9.1% of which are singletons. Sequences were obtained from naive T cells sorted from blood. These receptors were collected from a woman aged 50 to 60 in good health.

This chain connects TRBV5-1 to TRBJ2-7, with D perhaps TRBD1 or TRBD2 (5 bases each). Germline V CDR1 and CDR2: SGHRS, YFSETQ. V was pared by 3 bases and J by 0 bases, with 19 bases between. This CDR3 contains 17 residues. CDR3 nucleotides: TGCGCCAGCAGCTCCTTCCTCTCCGGGGCAAGCTCCTACGAGCAGTACTTC. Its protein product is CASSSFLSGASSYEQYF. Filled out from reference TRBV5-1 and TRBJ2-7, the complete variable domain reads KAGVTQTPRYLIKTRGQQVTLSCSPISGHRSVSWYQQTPGQGLQFLFEYFSETQRNKGNFPGRFSGRQFSNSRSEMNVSTLELGDSALYLCASSSFLSGASSYEQYFGPGTRLTVT.

There are a few counts of this clonotype. V usage is TRBV11-2 and J usage is TRBJ2-7; the match to TRBD2 covers 7 bases. The V gene's germline CDR1 is SGHAT and CDR2 FQNNGV. The trim removed 2 bases at V and 4 bases at J, leaving 11 bases unmatched. The CDR3 totals 16 residues. CDR3 protein: CASSLRPGGGIYEQYV. The DNA of the CDR3 is TGTGCCAGCAGCTTAAGACCGGGAGGTGGGATTTACGAGCAGTACGTC.

This clonotype occurred a few times. The chain uses TRBV11-2 and TRBJ2-3, with 11 nucleotides matching TRBD2. The CDR3 extends over 18 amino acids. Germline loops: CDR1 SGHAT, CDR2 FQNNGV. The V and J ends lost 1 base and 5 bases, in that order; junction bases with no gene match: 11. This CDR3 reads CASSLGLGLAVWEDTQYF. In nucleotides, the CDR3 is TGTGCCAGCAGCTTAGGATTGGGACTAGCGGTTTGGGAAGATACGCAGTATTTT.

This clonotype was seen a few times. The V gene is TRBV30, the J gene TRBJ2-3; a possible D gene is TRBD1 (5 bases). The V and J ends lost 5 bases and 7 bases respectively, with 13 bases between them. The length of the CDR3 is 12 residues. Germline CDR1 is GTSNPN and CDR2 is SVGIG (reference sequence). As DNA, the CDR3 is TGTGCCTGGGGGGCCACCACGAATACGCAGTATTTT. As protein: CAWGATTNTQYF.

At least ten counts were recorded for this clonotype. The chain employs TRBV6-5 and TRBJ2-1; TRBD2 aligns across 13 bases. Germline V gene lookup returns CDR1 MNHEY and CDR2 SVGAGI. CDR3 length: 17 amino acids. V lost 2 bases, J lost 4 bases, and 5 bases stayed unmatched. The CDR3 nucleotides read TGTGCCAGCAGTTACCTGGGACTAGCGGGGACTTACAATGAGCAGTTCTTC. Amino acids: CASSYLGLAGTYNEQFF.

The V gene is TRBV7-2, the J gene TRBJ1-1; TRBD1 might be the D (5 bases). The V gene's germline CDR1 is SGHTA and CDR2 FQGNSA. This CDR3 comprises 15 residues. The V end was cut by 3 bases, the J end by 1 base, with 12 bases between. The CDR3 here is CASSFSSQGNTEAFF. CDR3 in DNA: TGTGCCAGCAGCTTCTCGTCCCAGGGGAACACTGAAGCTTTCTTT.

The chain carries TRBV4-1 and TRBJ2-5, with D perhaps matching TRBD2 (6 bases). The CDR3 has 15 residues. Germline V gives CDR1 MGHRA, CDR2 YSYEKL. The ends were cut back, 1 base at V and 5 bases at J, with 14 bases in the middle. The CDR3 DNA follows: TGCGCCAGCAGCCAAGGGAGCGGGCCGGGGGAGACCCAGTACTTC. Residues: CASSQGSGPGETQYF.

This clonotype appeared many times. V and J are TRBV20-1 and TRBJ1-5; the D gene is possibly TRBD1 (6 bases). The CDR3 consists of 15 residues. CDR1 DFQATT and CDR2 SNEGSKA come from the germline V gene (reference sequence). Trimming shortened V by 0 bases and J by 3 bases, and 12 bases separated the two germline ends. CDR3 nucleotide sequence: TGCAGTGCTAGAGAACAGGGAGGCGTCAATCAGCCCCAGCATTTT. It codes for CSAREQGGVNQPQHF.

In its sample, this clonotype was seen many times. The rearrangement joins TRBV4-1 to TRBJ1-2, with D perhaps TRBD1 (5 bases). Trimming pared 5 bases from V and 0 bases from J, leaving 10 bases between. The germline V gene encodes CDR1 MGHRA and CDR2 YSYEKL. This CDR3 has 14 amino acids. The CDR3 nucleotides are TGCGCCAGCAGCTTCGGGGCCGCTAACTATGGCTACACCTTC. This gives the protein CASSFGAANYGYTF.

The J gene is TRBJ2-1, the V gene TRBV7-9; TRBD2 might be the D (6 bases). V lost 5 bases and J 5 bases, leaving 16 bases between the germline ends. Per germline, CDR1 SEHNR and CDR2 FQNEAQ (reference sequence). CDR3 size: 15 residues. CDR3 amino acids: CASSKAGTRDNEQFF. The CDR3 DNA follows: TGTGCCAGCAGCAAAGCGGGTACTAGAGACAATGAGCAGTTCTTC.

The chain has TRBV7-2 and TRBJ1-6; unclear D gene. The V end was cut by 8 bases, the J end by 7 bases, with 18 bases between. The CDR3 length is 15 residues. Germline V lookup: CDR1 SGHTA, CDR2 FQGNSA. Written as DNA, the CDR3 is TGTGCCAGCTCCATCCCGGCGGCTACGAATTCACCCCTCCACTTT. It is translated as CASSIPAATNSPLHF.

This clonotype has a handful of counts. V is TRBV20-1 and J is TRBJ2-2; 8 bases fit TRBD2. V shed 4 bases and J 5 bases; nucleotides not matched to a gene: 3. CDR1 is DFQATT and CDR2 is SNEGSKA in the germline V gene (reference sequence). The CDR3 contains 13 residues. The CDR3 protein is CSAKASGTGELFF. The CDR3, as DNA: TGCAGTGCTAAGGCTAGCGGGACCGGGGAGCTGTTTTTT.

This clonotype was picked up a small number of times. The chain couples TRBV20-1 to TRBJ2-1; 9 nucleotides align to TRBD1. CDR1 is DFQATT and CDR2 is SNEGSKA in the germline V gene (reference sequence). The CDR3 sequence is 13 residues long. The chain's CDR3 is CSSPGQGTLKQFF. The CDR3 DNA follows: TGCAGCTCCCCCGGACAGGGGACCCTAAAGCAGTTCTTC.

This rearrangement joins TRBV20-1 to TRBJ2-5; 10 positions agree with TRBD2. The ends lost 6 bases at V and 2 bases at J; junction bases unmatched: 9. CDR3 size: 15 residues. Germline V gives CDR1 DFQATT, CDR2 SNEGSKA (reference sequence). The CDR3 here is CSASEGAGGQETQYF. The CDR3 DNA reads TGCAGTGCCTCGGAGGGAGCGGGAGGGCAAGAGACCCAGTACTTC.

This clonotype has only a few counts. The chain links TRBV27 to TRBJ2-1; D may be TRBD2 (5 bases). The germline V gene has CDR1 MNHEY and CDR2 SMNVEV (reference sequence). The CDR3 is made up of 14 amino acids. The V gene lost 5 bases and the J gene lost 2 bases, with 10 bases spanning the gap. The DNA of the CDR3 is TGTGCCAGCAGTGGGGAGCTAACCTACAATGAGCAGTTCTTC. This codes for CASSGELTYNEQFF.

This clonotype was seen at least ten times. The chain uses TRBV5-1 and TRBJ2-1, with TRBD2 identical over 10 bases. J was trimmed by 0 bases and V by 3 bases; bases with no gene match: 18. Germline V gene sequence: CDR1 SGHRS, CDR2 YFSETQ. This CDR3 is built from 21 residues. CDR3 region: CASSSDFSAGGLRSSYNEQFF. The CDR3 nucleotides read TGCGCCAGCAGCTCCGACTTTTCAGCGGGAGGGCTGAGGAGCTCCTACAATGAGCAGTTCTTC. Combining the CDR3 with reference TRBV5-1 and TRBJ2-1 gives the whole variable domain KAGVTQTPRYLIKTRGQQVTLSCSPISGHRSVSWYQQTPGQGLQFLFEYFSETQRNKGNFPGRFSGRQFSNSRSEMNVSTLELGDSALYLCASSSDFSAGGLRSSYNEQFFGPGTRLTVL.

The gene calls are TRBV29-1 and TRBJ2-7; 7 bases map to TRBD1. CDR1 and CDR2 (germline): SQVTM, ANQGSEA. Trimming removed 6 bases from V and 6 bases from J; junction bases left unmatched: 14. This CDR3 has 14 residues. As DNA, the CDR3 is TGCAGCGTGACGGACAGGAGAAATGTAGGCGAGCAGTACGTC. Amino acids: CSVTDRRNVGEQYV.

This clonotype occurred a few times. CDR3 nucleotides: TGTGCCACCAGTGATTTGTACAGGCAAGAGACCCAGTACTTC. It yields the protein CATSDLYRQETQYF. The chain couples TRBV24-1 to TRBJ2-5; TRBD1 is a possible D gene (5 bases). The germline gives CDR1 KGHDR, CDR2 SFDVKD. This CDR3 spans 14 amino acids. The ends were cut back, 0 bases at V and 2 bases at J, with 6 bases in the middle.